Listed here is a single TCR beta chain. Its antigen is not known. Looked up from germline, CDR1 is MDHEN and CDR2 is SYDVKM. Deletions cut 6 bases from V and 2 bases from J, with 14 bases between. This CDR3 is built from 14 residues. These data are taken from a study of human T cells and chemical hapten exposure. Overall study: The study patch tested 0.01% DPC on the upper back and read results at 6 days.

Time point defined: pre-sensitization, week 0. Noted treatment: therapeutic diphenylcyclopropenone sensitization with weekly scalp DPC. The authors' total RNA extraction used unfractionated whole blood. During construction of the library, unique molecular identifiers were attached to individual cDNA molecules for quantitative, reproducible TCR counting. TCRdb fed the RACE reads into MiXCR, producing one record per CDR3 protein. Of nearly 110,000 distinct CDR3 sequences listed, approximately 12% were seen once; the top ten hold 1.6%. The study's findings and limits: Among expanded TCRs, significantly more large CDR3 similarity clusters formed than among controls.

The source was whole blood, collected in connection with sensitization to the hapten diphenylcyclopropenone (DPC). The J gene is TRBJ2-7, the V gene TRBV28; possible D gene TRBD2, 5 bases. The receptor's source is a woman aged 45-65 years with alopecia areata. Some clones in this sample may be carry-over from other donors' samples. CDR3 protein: CASRKRFGTYEQYF. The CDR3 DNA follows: TGTGCCAGCAGAAAGCGGTTCGGGACCTACGAGCAGTACTTC.